A selection of T cell receptor beta chains follows, all from one sample in a study of blood T cell repertoires in COVID-19. The repertoire was sequenced with immunoSEQ multiplex PCR; TCRdb's copy has only in-frame clones and lacks some. The table has 150,000 to 200,000 clones, approximately 92% seen once. Sequencing used PBMCs or T cells enriched from blood (not recorded which). The receptors originated from a woman between 35 and 50 years old with acute COVID-19. Each CDR3 is given with its conserved first and last residue. Each record gives: D gene, J gene, V gene, clone size, CDR3 protein, CDR3 DNA. The D gene is left open where the match is weak. Only part of the rows carry a size: once, few, many, or a class if the clone is expanded.

>-|TRBJ2-1|TRBV7-6|-
CASNLGGGIDNEQFF
TGTGCCAGCAACTTAGGGGGGGGCATCGACAATGAGCAGTTCTTC
>-|TRBJ1-5|TRBV2|-
CASSELGRSNQPQHF
TGTGCCAGCAGTGAACTTGGTCGGAGCAATCAGCCCCAGCATTTT
>TRBD2|TRBJ2-1|TRBV9|-
CASSALAGIYNEQFF
TGTGCCAGCAGCGCTCTAGCGGGGATTTACAATGAGCAGTTCTTC
>TRBD1|TRBJ1-6|TRBV11-2|-
CASSLGTASSPLHF
TGTGCCAGCAGCTTGGGGACAGCGTCCTCACCCCTCCACTTT
>-|TRBJ1-6|TRBV27|-
CASSPRQTSSYNSPLHF
TGTGCCAGCAGTCCAAGACAGACGAGCTCCTATAATTCACCCCTCCACTTT
>TRBD1|TRBJ2-2|TRBV4-3|-
CASSLLDRENTGELFF
TGCGCCAGCAGCCTCCTGGACAGGGAGAACACCGGGGAGCTGTTTTTT
>TRBD1|TRBJ1-6|TRBV4-2|-
CASSQGGTGDRNSPLHF
TGTGCCAGCAGCCAAGGTGGGACAGGGGATAGGAATTCACCCCTCCACTTT
>TRBD2|TRBJ2-7|TRBV2|few
CASRAGLAGGRYEQYF
TGTGCCAGCAGGGCGGGACTAGCGGGGGGGAGGTACGAGCAGTACTTC
>TRBD1|TRBJ1-2|TRBV4-1|-
CASSQESQGSYGYTF
TGCGCCAGCAGCCAAGAATCACAGGGGAGCTATGGCTACACCTTC
>TRBD2|TRBJ2-3|TRBV5-1|-
CASSLGLAARPTDTQYF
TGCGCCAGCAGCTTGGGACTAGCGGCCCGACCGACAGATACGCAGTATTTT
>TRBD2|TRBJ2-3|TRBV29-1|-
CSVDSSGSSDTQYF
TGCAGCGTTGATTCTAGCGGGAGTTCAGATACGCAGTATTTT
>TRBD1|TRBJ1-5|TRBV7-9|-
CASSSDRSGNQPQHF
TGTGCCAGCAGCTCGGACAGGTCCGGCAATCAGCCCCAGCATTTT
>TRBD2|TRBJ2-7|TRBV23-1|-
CASSQGLGQTGASGGRSLEQYF
TGCGCCAGCAGTCAAGGGTTAGGTCAAACAGGGGCTAGCGGGGGGCGGTCTCTCGAGCAGTACTTC
>TRBD2|TRBJ2-2|TRBV10-2|-
CASSGTSGSGELFF
TGCGCCAGCAGCGGGACTAGCGGGTCCGGGGAGCTGTTTTTT
>-|TRBJ2-2|TRBV30|-
CAWSGSGLRTGELFF
TGTGCCTGGAGTGGATCGGGTCTGCGAACCGGGGAGCTGTTTTTT
>TRBD1|TRBJ2-1|TRBV6-5|-
CASKMGQGIDEQFF
TGTGCCAGCAAAATGGGACAGGGAATCGATGAGCAGTTCTTC
>-|TRBJ2-3|TRBV6-1|-
CASSEIESTDTQYF
TGTGCCAGCAGTGAAATAGAGAGCACAGATACGCAGTATTTT
>TRBD2|TRBJ2-2|TRBV18|-
CASSPPGLAGGSGELFF
TGTGCCAGCTCACCACCCGGACTAGCGGGAGGTAGCGGGGAGCTGTTTTTT
>TRBD1|TRBJ1-1|TRBV3-1/TRBV3-2|-
CASSPRDRRNTEAFF
TGTGCCAGCAGCCCCCGGGACAGGAGGAACACTGAAGCTTTCTTT
>TRBD2|TRBJ2-3|TRBV6-5|-
CASRRLAGGDTQYF
TGTGCCAGCAGAAGACTAGCGGGGGGTGATACGCAGTATTTT
>-|TRBJ2-1|TRBV9|-
CASSARQAKLDYNEQFF
TGTGCCAGCAGTGCCAGACAGGCAAAGTTAGATTACAATGAGCAGTTCTTC
>TRBD2|TRBJ2-1|TRBV4-2|-
CASSQDRREANEQFF
TGTGCCAGCAGCCAAGATAGGCGGGAGGCAAATGAGCAGTTCTTC
>-|TRBJ2-5|TRBV29-1|few
CSDTEETQYF
TGCAGCGACACAGAAGAGACCCAGTACTTC
>TRBD1|TRBJ1-1|TRBV6-2/TRBV6-3|-
CASSYYPGTVNTEAFF
TGTGCCAGCAGTTACTACCCGGGGACAGTGAACACTGAAGCTTTCTTT
>-|TRBJ2-3|TRBV7-2|once
CASSFVPSGTDTQYF
TGTGCCAGCAGCTTCGTTCCTAGCGGCACAGATACGCAGTATTTT
>TRBD2|TRBJ2-1|TRBV14|once
CASSRPGLAGLNEQFF
TGTGCCAGCAGTCGTCCTGGACTAGCGGGATTGAATGAGCAGTTCTTC
>-|TRBJ2-4|TRBV2|-
CASSAPSSGNIQYF
TGTGCCAGCAGTGCCCCTAGCTCCGGAAACATTCAGTACTTC
>-|TRBJ2-1|TRBV27|-
CASRLERYNEQFF
TGTGCCAGCAGACTTGAGCGGTACAATGAGCAGTTCTTC
>-|TRBJ2-1|TRBV7-2|-
CASSEQGAYNEQFF
TGTGCCAGCAGTGAACAGGGAGCCTACAATGAGCAGTTCTTC
>-|TRBJ1-5|TRBV19|-
CASTTGYGLNQPQHF
TGTGCCAGCACTACAGGGTACGGGCTAAATCAGCCCCAGCATTTT
>-|TRBJ1-2|TRBV3-1/TRBV3-2|-
CASSQGGNQYGYTF
TGTGCCAGCAGCCAAGGAGGGAATCAATATGGCTACACCTTC
>-|TRBJ2-2|TRBV7-3|-
CASSLSRDTGELFF
TGTGCCAGCAGCTTAAGCCGGGACACCGGGGAGCTGTTTTTT
>-|TRBJ2-7|TRBV21-1|-
CASSKAEGSPYEQYF
TGTGCCAGCAGCAAAGCCGAGGGTTCCCCCTACGAGCAGTACTTC
>-|TRBJ2-7|TRBV5-1|-
CASSLTDYEQYF
TGCGCCAGCAGCTTGACAGACTACGAGCAGTACTTC
>TRBD1|TRBJ1-2|TRBV6-2/TRBV6-3|-
CASSYSDRGPYGYTF
TGTGCCAGCAGTTACTCGGACAGGGGCCCCTATGGCTACACCTTC
>-|TRBJ1-2|TRBV28|-
CASSSGSYGYTF
TGTGCCAGCAGCTCAGGGTCCTATGGCTACACCTTC
>-|TRBJ1-1|TRBV19|-
CASTNRVNTEAFF
TGTGCCAGTACCAACAGGGTGAACACTGAAGCTTTCTTT
>TRBD1|TRBJ1-4|TRBV19|-
CASSPHARGRGEKLFF
TGTGCCAGTAGTCCCCATGCCAGGGGGCGAGGGGAAAAACTGTTTTTT
>TRBD1|TRBJ1-2|TRBV14|-
CASSRTHSTGAYGYTF
TGTGCCAGCAGCCGCACACACTCGACAGGGGCATATGGCTACACCTTC
>-|TRBJ1-5|TRBV25-1|-
CASSEFRSNQPQHF
TGTGCCAGCAGTGAATTCAGGTCCAATCAGCCCCAGCATTTT
>TRBD2|TRBJ2-1|TRBV7-8|-
CASSNREIAGGNEQFF
TGTGCCAGCAGTAACCGCGAAATAGCGGGGGGCAATGAGCAGTTCTTC
>-|TRBJ2-5|TRBV30|-
CAWMAGKTQYF
TGTGCCTGGATGGCAGGAAAGACCCAGTACTTC
>TRBD1|TRBJ2-1|TRBV13|-
CASSCPGQVPYNEQFF
TGTGCCAGCAGCTGCCCGGGACAGGTCCCCTACAATGAGCAGTTCTTC
>-|TRBJ2-2|TRBV5-1|-
CASSRFTRDSDTGELFF
TGCGCCAGCAGCCGTTTTACCCGGGACTCCGACACCGGGGAGCTGTTTTTT
>TRBD1|TRBJ1-2|TRBV9|-
CASSITGTGFTDYGYTF
TGTGCCAGCAGCATAACCGGGACAGGGTTTACGGACTATGGCTACACCTTC
>-|TRBJ1-5|TRBV19|once
CASSIEVRWRDSDQPQHF
TGTGCCAGTAGTATAGAAGTACGATGGAGGGACTCGGATCAGCCCCAGCATTTT
>-|TRBJ1-1|TRBV20-1|-
CSAAGGTEAFF
TGCAGTGCTGCCGGGGGGACTGAAGCTTTCTTT
>-|TRBJ2-6|TRBV5-1|-
CASRPGGANVLTF
TGCGCCAGCAGACCGGGAGGGGCCAACGTCCTGACTTTC
>TRBD1|TRBJ2-6|TRBV27|-
CASSLSGQGATSGANVLTF
TGTGCCAGCAGTTTATCGGGACAGGGGGCCACCTCTGGGGCCAACGTCCTGACTTTC
>TRBD1|TRBJ1-4|TRBV5-1|-
CASSPTTGANEKLFF
TGCGCCAGCAGCCCAACGACAGGGGCTAATGAAAAACTGTTTTTT
>TRBD1|TRBJ2-6|TRBV5-1|-
CASSWSGTGANREGSGANVLTF
TGCGCCAGCAGCTGGTCCGGGACAGGTGCGAACCGGGAAGGCTCTGGGGCCAACGTCCTGACTTTC